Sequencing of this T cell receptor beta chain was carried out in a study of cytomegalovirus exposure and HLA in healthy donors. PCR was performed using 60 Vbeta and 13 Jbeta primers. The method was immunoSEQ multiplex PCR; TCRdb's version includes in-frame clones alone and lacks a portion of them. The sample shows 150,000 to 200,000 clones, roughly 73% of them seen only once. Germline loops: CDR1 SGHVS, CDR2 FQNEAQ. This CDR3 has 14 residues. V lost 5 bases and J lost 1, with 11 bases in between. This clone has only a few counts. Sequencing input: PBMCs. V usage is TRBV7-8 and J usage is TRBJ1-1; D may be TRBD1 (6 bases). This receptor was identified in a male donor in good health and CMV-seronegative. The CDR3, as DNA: TGTGCCAGCAGCGAGGGACAACCGAACACTGAAGCTTTCTTT. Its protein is CASSEGQPNTEAFF.